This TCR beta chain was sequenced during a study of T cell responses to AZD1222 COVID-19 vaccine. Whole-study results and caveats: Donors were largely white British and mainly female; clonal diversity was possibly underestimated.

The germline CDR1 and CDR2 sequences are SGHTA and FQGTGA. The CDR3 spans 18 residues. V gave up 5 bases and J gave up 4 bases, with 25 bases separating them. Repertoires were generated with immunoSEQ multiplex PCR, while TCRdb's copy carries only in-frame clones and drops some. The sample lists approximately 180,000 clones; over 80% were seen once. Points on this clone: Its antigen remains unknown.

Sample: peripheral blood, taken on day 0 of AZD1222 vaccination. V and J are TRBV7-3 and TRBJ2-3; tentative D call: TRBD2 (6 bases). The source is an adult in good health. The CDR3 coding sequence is TGTGCCAGCAGCGATTTTGGGACTCGGATGACAAGAGCAGATACGCAGTATTTT. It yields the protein CASSDFGTRMTRADTQYF.